The present TCR beta chain was sequenced within a study of radiotherapy plus CTLA-4 blockade in lung cancer. Background on the study: Objective responses emerged in 15% to 20% of patients, and roughly 30% attained disease control.

The CDR3 totals 15 residues. In germline, CDR1 is SGHTA, CDR2 FQGNSA. Trimming at V came to 6 bases and at J to 8 bases, leaving 11 bases not matched to a gene. Sequencing was performed with immunoSEQ multiplex PCR; in TCRdb, only in-frame clones are kept and a portion is missing. Counted here are about 120,000 clones, 78% occurring once; the ten biggest clones make up around 4.8%. Alongside CTLA-4 blockade with ipilimumab, patients with chemo-refractory metastatic non-small-cell lung cancer received focal radiation. V and J are TRBV7-2 and TRBJ1-4, with TRBD1 matching 8 bases. The source is a human donor with non-small cell lung cancer who had a partial response to radiotherapy plus ipilimumab. Sequenced material: peripheral blood, taken from a patient treated with radiotherapy plus ipilimumab. The CDR3 reads CASRIQQGGGEKLFF. The CDR3 DNA sequence: TGTGCCAGCAGGATACAACAGGGGGGAGGCGAAAAACTGTTTTTT.